The rows below give T cell receptor beta chains drawn from one sample of a study of cytomegalovirus exposure and HLA in healthy donors. The method was immunoSEQ multiplex PCR; TCRdb's version includes in-frame clones alone and lacks a portion of them. The sample has around 65,000 clones; 85% are singletons. The sample was PBMCs. All receptors derive from a female donor in good health and CMV-seronegative. Each CDR3 is given with its conserved first and last residue. D genes are given only for firm matches. Clone size appears in some rows only: once, few, many, or a class for an expanded clone.

size: .
D: .
V: TRBV7-3
J: TRBJ2-1
DNA: TGTGCCAGCAGCCCTTCGGGAGCCCACAATGAGCAGTTCTTC
CDR3: CASSPSGAHNEQFF

size: .
D: TRBD1
V: TRBV4-1
J: TRBJ2-1
DNA: TGCGCCAGCAGCCCAGCCGCCTCGGACAGGTCTTACAATGAGCAGTTCTTC
CDR3: CASSPAASDRSYNEQFF

size: .
D: TRBD2
V: TRBV7-2
J: TRBJ2-1
DNA: TGTGCCAGCAGACAGGGACTAGCGGACTACAATGAGCAGTTCTTC
CDR3: CASRQGLADYNEQFF

size: .
D: TRBD1
V: TRBV9
J: TRBJ1-2
DNA: TGTGCCAGCAGCGTACCCCCGACAGGGACCTATGGCTACACCTTC
CDR3: CASSVPPTGTYGYTF

size: .
D: TRBD2
V: TRBV5-4
J: TRBJ2-2
DNA: TGTGCCAGCAGCTTAAGCGGGAGGGCCCGTACCGGGGAGCTGTTTTTT
CDR3: CASSLSGRARTGELFF

size: .
D: .
V: TRBV6-1
J: TRBJ2-6
DNA: TGTGCCAGCAGTCCTCCGACAGGGGCCAACGTCCTGACTTTC
CDR3: CASSPPTGANVLTF

size: .
D: .
V: TRBV10-1
J: TRBJ1-5
DNA: TGCGCCAGCACGCCCAATGAGGTTGGGAATCAGCCCCAGCATTTT
CDR3: CASTPNEVGNQPQHF

size: .
D: TRBD2
V: TRBV4-2
J: TRBJ2-5
DNA: TGTGCCAGCAGCCAAGAACTAGCGGGGGGCGGTGAGACCCAGTACTTC
CDR3: CASSQELAGGGETQYF

size: .
D: .
V: TRBV6-1
J: TRBJ1-1
DNA: TGTGCCAGCAGAGACATGGAGGACACTGAAGCTTTCTTT
CDR3: CASRDMEDTEAFF

size: .
D: .
V: TRBV4-1
J: TRBJ2-3
DNA: TGCGCCAGCAGCCAAGGCCGGGGGAGCACAGATACGCAGTATTTT
CDR3: CASSQGRGSTDTQYF

size: .
D: .
V: TRBV25-1
J: TRBJ2-7
DNA: TGTGCCAGCAGTAGCGTCGGGTTGCGGGAGCAGTACTTC
CDR3: CASSSVGLREQYF

size: few
D: TRBD1
V: TRBV6-5
J: TRBJ2-3
DNA: TGTGCCAGCAGTCCGGGACAGGGCCCAGATACGCAGTATTTT
CDR3: CASSPGQGPDTQYF

size: .
D: TRBD1
V: TRBV19
J: TRBJ1-2
DNA: TGTGCCAGTGTGGTCCCAGGGGGTAACTATGGCTACACCTTC
CDR3: CASVVPGGNYGYTF

size: .
D: .
V: TRBV5-6
J: TRBJ2-1
DNA: TGTGCCAGCAGCTTGGGTCCCAGCTCCTACAATGAGCAGTTCTTC
CDR3: CASSLGPSSYNEQFF

size: .
D: .
V: TRBV9
J: TRBJ2-6
DNA: TGTGCCAGCAGCGTAGAGGCAGCAGCCTCTGGGGCCAACGGCCTGACTTTC
CDR3: CASSVEAAASGANGLTF

size: .
D: .
V: TRBV5-6
J: TRBJ1-2
DNA: TGTGCCAGCAGCTTGACACAGGGAATAGCTAACTATGGCTACACCTTC
CDR3: CASSLTQGIANYGYTF

size: .
D: .
V: TRBV4-3
J: TRBJ2-7
DNA: TGCGCCAGCAGCCGAGGGGTTGGGGGCGCGGGCTACGAGCAGTACTTC
CDR3: CASSRGVGGAGYEQYF

size: few
D: .
V: TRBV6-5
J: TRBJ1-1
DNA: TGTGCCAGCAGTTACTCTAAGAGGTCGGGCACTGAAGCTTTCTTT
CDR3: CASSYSKRSGTEAFF

size: .
D: .
V: TRBV7-3
J: TRBJ2-1
DNA: TGTGCCAGCAGCCCTATAGCGGCGAGCTCCTACAATGAGCAGTTCTTC
CDR3: CASSPIAASSYNEQFF

size: .
D: TRBD1
V: TRBV27
J: TRBJ1-2
DNA: TGTGCCAGCAGTTCTCCCCGGTTAGGGGGCTTAGCTAACTATGGCTACACCTTC
CDR3: CASSSPRLGGLANYGYTF

size: .
D: .
V: TRBV9
J: TRBJ2-4
DNA: TGTGCCAGCACCAAGGGAGGAGGGGACGGCATTCAGTACTTC
CDR3: CASTKGGGDGIQYF

size: .
D: .
V: TRBV6-5
J: TRBJ1-1
DNA: TGTGCCAGCAGTTACTCGAGACTACAGAGGAACACTGAAGCTTTCTTT
CDR3: CASSYSRLQRNTEAFF

size: once
D: TRBD1
V: TRBV7-8
J: TRBJ2-5
DNA: TGTGCCAGCAGCTTAGGCAGGGGGCCACAAGAGACCCAGTACTTC
CDR3: CASSLGRGPQETQYF

size: .
D: .
V: TRBV5-1
J: TRBJ2-7
DNA: TGCGCCAGCAGCTTGTTCCAGGGCCTCTCCTACGAGCAGTACTTC
CDR3: CASSLFQGLSYEQYF

size: .
D: .
V: TRBV5-1
J: TRBJ2-7
DNA: TGCGCCAGCAGCTTACTTCACGGTTCCTACGAGCAGTACTTC
CDR3: CASSLLHGSYEQYF

size: .
D: .
V: TRBV15
J: TRBJ2-7
DNA: TGTGCCACCAGCAGAGCTTTTGGTAGAGGGCTCTCCTACGAGCAGTACTTC
CDR3: CATSRAFGRGLSYEQYF

size: .
D: .
V: TRBV23-1
J: TRBJ2-7
DNA: TGCGCCAGCAGTCAATCGAGGCCTCACGATTCCTACGAGCAGTACTTC
CDR3: CASSQSRPHDSYEQYF

size: .
D: TRBD2
V: TRBV4-3
J: TRBJ2-5
DNA: TGCGCCAGCAGCCAAGCTTTTAGGACTAGCGGAGAACAGTACTTC
CDR3: CASSQAFRTSGEQYF

size: .
D: .
V: TRBV28
J: TRBJ2-7
DNA: TGTGCCAGCGGTGACGGGGACGAGCAGTACTTC
CDR3: CASGDGDEQYF

size: .
D: .
V: TRBV5-1
J: TRBJ2-3
DNA: TGCGCCAGCAGCGGCGACTCCACAGATACGCAGTATTTT
CDR3: CASSGDSTDTQYF

size: .
D: .
V: TRBV5-8
J: TRBJ1-2
DNA: TGTGCCAGCAGCTTGGACAGGGACTATGGCTACACCTTC
CDR3: CASSLDRDYGYTF

size: .
D: TRBD1
V: TRBV2
J: TRBJ2-7
DNA: TGTGCCAGCTTCCAGATCCGGGGGACAGGTATGGGGGAGCAGTACTTC
CDR3: CASFQIRGTGMGEQYF

size: .
D: .
V: TRBV19
J: TRBJ1-1
DNA: TGTGCCAGTAGTATCCGGTCCGGGTGGACTGAAGCTTTCTTT
CDR3: CASSIRSGWTEAFF

size: .
D: .
V: TRBV15
J: TRBJ1-2
DNA: TGTGCCACCAGCAGAGATCTGGGAGGCCCTTATGGCTACACCTTC
CDR3: CATSRDLGGPYGYTF

size: .
D: .
V: TRBV19
J: TRBJ1-5
DNA: TGTGCCAGTAGTATACGGTCAAGCAATCAGCCCCAGCATTTT
CDR3: CASSIRSSNQPQHF

size: .
D: .
V: TRBV10-3
J: TRBJ1-1
DNA: TGTGCCATCAGCGACCCGGGTCTTTCTCTCGGGACTGAAGCTTTCTTT
CDR3: CAISDPGLSLGTEAFF

size: .
D: TRBD2
V: TRBV7-2
J: TRBJ2-7
DNA: TGTGCCAGCAGCCCCGCTAGCGGGAGGGCGACCTACGAGCAGTACTTC
CDR3: CASSPASGRATYEQYF

size: .
D: .
V: TRBV7-2
J: TRBJ2-7
DNA: TGTGCCAGCAGCTTAGTTCCTCAGTACGAGCAGTACTTC
CDR3: CASSLVPQYEQYF

size: .
D: .
V: TRBV11-3
J: TRBJ2-7
DNA: TGTGCCAGCAGCTCGGACAGACGCGGGGAGCAGTACTTC
CDR3: CASSSDRRGEQYF

size: .
D: TRBD1
V: TRBV18
J: TRBJ1-1
DNA: TGTGCCAGCTCGCCACAGGGGAAACGAACCAACACTGAAGCTTTCTTT
CDR3: CASSPQGKRTNTEAFF